The source of this T cell receptor beta chain is a study of T cells after yellow fever vaccination. On the study more broadly: Low-cell-number fractions underwent preparation using SMART-Seq v4 Ultra Low Input.

Regarding this clonotype: Its antigen is unknown.

Using its own MiXCR run on the 5' RACE reads, TCRdb lists one record per CDR3 protein. This sample yields about 350,000 distinct CDR3 sequences, of which 7% to 9% are seen a single time; approximately 18% belongs to the top ten. Study findings and constraints: Post-booster samples contained most primary-vaccination clones (around 96% CD4, roughly 88% CD8). Abundant clonotypes (contaminants from the bulk population) could be present in FACS-sorted repertoires.

This CDR3 has 12 amino acids. V lost 9 bases and J 10 bases, leaving 14 bases between the germline ends. Germline lookup yields CDR1 SGHNT and CDR2 YYREEE (reference sequence). The sample was PBMCs, taken about 49 days after the first yellow fever vaccination. This TCR was recovered from a man aged 18 to 30 who received the YFV17D yellow fever vaccine. The gene calls are TRBV5-4 and TRBJ1-6, with D perhaps TRBD1 (6 bases). The CDR3 DNA is TGTGCCACCAGGCAGGGGACCTCACCCCTCCACTTT. Amino acid sequence: CATRQGTSPLHF.